Listed below are T cell receptor beta chains from one sample, sequenced in a study of blood T cells in healthy people across ages. One entry per CDR3 protein results from TCRdb running MiXCR on the 5' RACE reads. The sample contains 650,000 to 700,000 distinct CDR3 sequences, approximately 30% of which appear only once. Sequencing was performed on blood. The receptors derive from a woman older than 75 in good health. The CDR3 runs from the conserved cysteine through the conserved F or W. The order of the fields is clone size, D gene, V gene, CDR3 length, J gene, CDR3 protein, CDR3 DNA. D genes are given only for firm matches. Rows may omit the clone size; those that give it use once, few, many or a size class.

.	TRBD1	TRBV28	15	TRBJ2-1	CASRNRDSAYNEQFF	TGTGCCAGCAGGAACCGGGACAGCGCTTACAATGAGCAGTTCTTC
few	.	TRBV6-1	13	TRBJ1-5	CASSEAVHQPQHF	TGTGCCAGCAGCGAGGCGGTTCATCAGCCCCAGCATTTT
.	.	TRBV3-1	17	TRBJ2-1	CASSPRSRGASSYEQFF	TGTGCCAGCAGCCCAAGGAGTAGGGGCGCTAGCTCCTACGAGCAGTTCTTC
many	TRBD1	TRBV4-1	15	TRBJ2-7	CASSHPGQAFYEQYF	TGCGCCAGCAGCCACCCAGGACAGGCGTTCTACGAGCAGTACTTC
many	.	TRBV7-2	17	TRBJ2-3	CASSSRVYRVNTDTQYF	TGTGCCAGCAGCTCTAGAGTATACAGGGTCAACACAGATACGCAGTATTTT
many	TRBD1	TRBV29-1	13	TRBJ2-5	CSVPTGGAETQYF	TGCAGCGTCCCTACAGGGGGCGCGGAGACCCAGTACTTC
many	.	TRBV27	13	TRBJ2-1	CASSLNQFNEQFF	TGTGCCAGCAGTTTAAATCAGTTCAATGAGCAGTTCTTC
.	TRBD1	TRBV19	15	TRBJ2-5	CASSMPGQGQETQYF	TGTGCCAGTAGTATGCCGGGACAGGGTCAAGAGACCCAGTACTTC
many	.	TRBV6-5	14	TRBJ2-7	CASSYGLKGYEQYF	TGTGCCAGCAGTTACGGGCTTAAGGGATACGAGCAGTACTTC
.	.	TRBV5-5	15	TRBJ1-1	CASSFLGAMNTEAFF	TGTGCCAGCAGCTTCCTGGGAGCCATGAACACTGAAGCTTTCTTT
.	.	TRBV5-1	12	TRBJ2-1	CASSGNREGQFF	TGCGCCAGCAGCGGAAACAGAGAGGGGCAGTTCTTC
many	TRBD1	TRBV5-6	17	TRBJ2-3	CASSPIGQGDTADTQYF	TGTGCCAGCAGCCCCATCGGACAGGGAGATACCGCAGATACGCAGTATTTT
.	TRBD2	TRBV9	16	TRBJ2-2	CASSVSGRVSTGELFF	TGTGCCAGCAGCGTATCAGGGAGGGTGAGCACCGGGGAGCTGTTTTTT
.	.	TRBV7-6	15	TRBJ2-2	CASSSRGRGTGELFF	TGTGCCAGCAGCTCGCGGGGGCGGGGGACCGGGGAGCTGTTTTTT
many	.	TRBV9	15	TRBJ2-5	CASSALLEPKGTQYF	TGTGCCAGCAGCGCATTACTAGAGCCTAAGGGGACCCAGTACTTC
once	.	TRBV5-1	16	TRBJ2-1	CASRTAITSSYSEQFF	TGCGCCAGCAGGACAGCGATAACGAGTTCCTACAGTGAGCAGTTCTTC
.	.	TRBV5-1	14	TRBJ2-5	CASSSGSTQETQYF	TGCGCCAGCAGCTCCGGGAGTACCCAAGAGACCCAGTACTTC
few	.	TRBV3-1	12	TRBJ1-2	CASSRPSYGYTF	TGTGCCAGCAGCCGCCCCTCCTATGGCTACACCTTC
few	TRBD2	TRBV4-2	16	TRBJ2-1	CASSQDPGTRGDEQFF	TGTGCCAGCAGCCAAGATCCAGGGACTAGAGGCGATGAGCAGTTCTTC
few	.	TRBV27	16	TRBJ2-3	CASSRALPKPTDTQYF	TGTGCCAGCAGTAGGGCTTTACCCAAGCCCACAGATACGCAGTATTTT
.	TRBD2	TRBV4-1	15	TRBJ2-5	CASSQSPSGGETQYF	TGCGCCAGCAGCCAGTCCCCATCGGGGGGAGAGACCCAGTACTTC
many	TRBD2	TRBV7-2	16	TRBJ2-3	CASSRSSGVLTDTQYF	TGTGCCAGCAGCCGGAGTAGCGGGGTACTCACAGATACGCAGTATTTT
many	.	TRBV3-1	15	TRBJ2-1	CASSQDSGQYNEQFF	TGTGCCAGCAGCCAAGATTCCGGACAGTACAATGAGCAGTTCTTC
many	.	TRBV6-2/TRBV6-3	15	TRBJ2-3	CASRPLSGPTDTQYF	TGTGCCAGCAGGCCTCTGAGTGGGCCCACAGATACGCAGTATTTT
once	TRBD2	TRBV5-6	16	TRBJ2-5	CASSRLAGGTQETQYF	TGTGCCAGCAGCCGACTAGCGGGGGGGACCCAAGAGACCCAGTACTTC
.	.	TRBV7-2	19	TRBJ2-7	CASSLWAWGGAQYTYEQYF	TGTGCCAGCAGCTTATGGGCCTGGGGGGGCGCCCAATATACCTACGAGCAGTACTTC
.	.	TRBV29-1	11	TRBJ1-1	CSVGGVTEAFF	TGCAGCGTTGGGGGGGTCACTGAAGCTTTCTTT